This section outlines one T cell receptor (beta chain) sequence together with its context. It has no known antigen specificity. There are no base qualities to consult, and no much larger clone falls within one base. The sample belongs to a study of metastatic and nonmetastatic thyroid tumors (dated by TCRdb to the early 2020s). Regarding the research as a whole: Repertoires were compared across peripheral blood and tumor or nodule tissue samples from malignant and benign thyroid patients. What the authors observed across the whole study: In both blood and tumor samples, TCR beta diversity was reported to be significantly higher in malignant tumors than in benign nodules.

Libraries were built with PCR. Sequencing instrument: Illumina HiSeq 4000. High-throughput sequencing was used to profile the CDR3 region of the TCR beta-chain in every patient. As for how the authors treated the data: The researchers built a classifier to tell apart papillary thyroid cancer patients with distant metastasis, based on CDR3 differences among clinicopathological groups. To measure repertoire diversity the researchers used the Shannon index, while the Morisita-Horn index served to gauge how similar the tumor and blood repertoires were. The public reads were reanalyzed by TCRdb: fastp trimming at Q25, MiXCR alignment, in-frame beta chains only. The authors' filters were not applied to this entry. Within this sample are approximately 4,200 clones, with roughly 33% of them counted one time only. Of the sample, 13% to 15% falls within the top ten clones. Here V drops 6 bases and J drops 5 bases, and the junction holds 10 bases not matched to any gene. The CDR3, from cysteine to phenylalanine, totals 13 residues. The CDR3 DNA has 39 bases and is translated from base 1. Via the germline V gene (reference sequence), CDR1 is DFQATT and CDR2 SNEGSKA.

Before undergoing thyroid surgery, none of the patients had been given any kind of treatment. Using T-cell receptor beta sequencing, the study looked back at clinical samples from patients collected from the early 2010s to the late 2010s. The receptor comes from a female donor with papillary thyroid cancer or a benign thyroid nodule (not recorded which). Some clones in this sample may be carry-over from other donors' samples. Sample: adjacent normal tissue. The chain is made from TRBV20-1 and TRBJ2-7, with 7 bases in between that match TRBD1. The CDR3 reads as follows: CSAPGTVSHEQYF. The bases are TGCAGTGCCCCCGGGACAGTTTCTCACGAGCAGTACTTC.